The rows below give T cell receptor beta chains drawn from one sample of a study of blood T cell repertoires in COVID-19. Using immunoSEQ multiplex PCR, the repertoire was profiled, and TCRdb retains in-frame clones only, with some absent. The sample contains 43,000 or so clones, around 86% of which appear only once. The sequenced sample was peripheral blood. The receptors come from a man aged 55-75 years with active or convalescent COVID-19. The CDR3 runs from the conserved cysteine through the conserved F or W. The order of the fields is V gene, D gene, J gene, CDR3 protein. A D gene is named only where the DNA matches it firmly.

TRBV28	-	TRBJ1-1	CASSTPGFGIAFF
TRBV3-1/TRBV3-2	TRBD1	TRBJ2-3	CASSAGQGEADTQYF
TRBV27	TRBD1	TRBJ1-1	CASSTYRGRPSFNTEAFF
TRBV2	TRBD1	TRBJ1-1	CASSGQGSEAFF
TRBV19	TRBD1	TRBJ1-5	CASTRGTGGWSQPQHF
TRBV19	-	TRBJ1-1	CASSIMGGSEAFF
TRBV4-1	TRBD2	TRBJ2-1	CASSQAGTSSYNEQFF
TRBV7-9	TRBD1	TRBJ1-2	CASSFSGTGGNGYTF
TRBV5-1	-	TRBJ2-7	CASSGGTPSYEQYF
TRBV5-1	-	TRBJ2-7	CASSLGTVGASYEQYF
TRBV7-9	TRBD2	TRBJ2-3	CASTGRGSTDTQYF
TRBV5-5	TRBD1	TRBJ1-2	CASSFGQANYGYTF
TRBV6-1	-	TRBJ2-1	CASSVEGVAQVAYNEQFF
TRBV5-4	TRBD1	TRBJ1-2	CASSYDRDSYGYTF
TRBV9	-	TRBJ1-3	CASSVIAGNTIYF
TRBV5-1	-	TRBJ2-7	CASSPGLTYYEQYF
TRBV4-1	TRBD1	TRBJ2-1	CASSQTGAGGYNEQFF
TRBV28	TRBD1	TRBJ2-7	CASSFFIRTGGIYEQYF
TRBV27	TRBD1	TRBJ1-2	CASSIRTGGGYGYTF
TRBV24-1	TRBD2	TRBJ2-3	CATGRGGLGMGTDTQYF
TRBV2	-	TRBJ1-2	CASCLEGLPGYTF
TRBV6-5	TRBD1	TRBJ1-2	CASSRQGANGYTF
TRBV5-1	-	TRBJ1-6	CASSLVTGGVSSYNSPLHF
TRBV6-1	-	TRBJ1-5	CASSESPHVAGTNQPQHF
TRBV10-2	TRBD1	TRBJ2-1	CASSGTRDSGYNEQFF
TRBV5-4	-	TRBJ1-1	CASSPVPGRDTEAFF
TRBV6-5	-	TRBJ1-1	CASSYGTLNTEAFF
TRBV9	-	TRBJ1-3	CASSVAGAGNTIYF
TRBV7-2	-	TRBJ1-4	CASSLSNFNEKLFF
TRBV6-2/TRBV6-3	-	TRBJ2-1	CASSHRSSVYNEQFF
TRBV19	TRBD1	TRBJ2-1	CASRDRERYNEQFF
TRBV5-4	TRBD1	TRBJ2-7	CASSLAGQLYEQYF
TRBV4-2	-	TRBJ1-5	CASSQEIRSGQPQHF
TRBV6-2/TRBV6-3	TRBD1	TRBJ1-5	CASSHPLGQGILSNQPQHF
TRBV15	TRBD1	TRBJ1-5	CATSRGDRGNQPQHF
TRBV5-1	TRBD1	TRBJ1-2	CASSEGPQTGGVFYGYTF
TRBV28	-	TRBJ1-2	CASSLGQPFYGYTF